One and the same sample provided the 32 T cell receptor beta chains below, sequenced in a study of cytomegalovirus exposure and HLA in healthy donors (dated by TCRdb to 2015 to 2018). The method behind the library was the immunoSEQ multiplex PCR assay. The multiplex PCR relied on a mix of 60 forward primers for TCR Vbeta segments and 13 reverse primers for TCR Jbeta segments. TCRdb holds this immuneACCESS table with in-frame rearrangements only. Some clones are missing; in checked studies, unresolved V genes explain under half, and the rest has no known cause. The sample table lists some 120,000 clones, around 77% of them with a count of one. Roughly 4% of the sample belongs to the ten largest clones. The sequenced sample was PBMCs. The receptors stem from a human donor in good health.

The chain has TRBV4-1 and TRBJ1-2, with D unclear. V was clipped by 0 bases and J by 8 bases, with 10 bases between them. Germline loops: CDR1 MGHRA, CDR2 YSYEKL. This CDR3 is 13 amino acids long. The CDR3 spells CASSQDPFLGYTF. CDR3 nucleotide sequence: TGCGCCAGCAGCCAAGACCCGTTTTTGGGCTACACCTTC.

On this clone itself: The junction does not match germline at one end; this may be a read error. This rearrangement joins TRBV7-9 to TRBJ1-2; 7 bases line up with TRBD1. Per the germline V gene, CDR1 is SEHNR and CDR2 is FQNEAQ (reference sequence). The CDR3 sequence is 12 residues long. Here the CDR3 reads CSSSPRQGEDTF. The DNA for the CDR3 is TGTTCCAGCAGCCCCAGACAGGGAGAGGACACCTTC.

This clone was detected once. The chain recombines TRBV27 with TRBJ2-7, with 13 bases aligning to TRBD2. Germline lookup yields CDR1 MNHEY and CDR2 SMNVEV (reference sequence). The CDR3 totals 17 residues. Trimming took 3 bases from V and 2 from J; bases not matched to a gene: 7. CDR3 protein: CASSFAGTSGAPYEQYF. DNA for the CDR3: TGTGCCAGCAGTTTCGCCGGGACTAGCGGGGCCCCCTACGAGCAGTACTTC.

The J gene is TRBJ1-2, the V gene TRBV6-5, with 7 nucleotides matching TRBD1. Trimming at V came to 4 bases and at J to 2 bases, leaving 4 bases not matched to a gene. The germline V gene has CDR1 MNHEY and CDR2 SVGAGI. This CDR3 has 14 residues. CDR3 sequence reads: CASSSLRGNYGYTF. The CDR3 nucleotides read TGTGCCAGCAGTTCCCTCAGGGGGAACTATGGCTACACCTTC.

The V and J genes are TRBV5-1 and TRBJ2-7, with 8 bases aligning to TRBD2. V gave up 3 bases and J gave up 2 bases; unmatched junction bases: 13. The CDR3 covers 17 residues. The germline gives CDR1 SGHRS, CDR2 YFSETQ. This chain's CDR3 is CASSWALLREAPYEQYF. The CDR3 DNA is TGCGCCAGCAGCTGGGCTCTATTGCGGGAGGCACCCTACGAGCAGTACTTC.

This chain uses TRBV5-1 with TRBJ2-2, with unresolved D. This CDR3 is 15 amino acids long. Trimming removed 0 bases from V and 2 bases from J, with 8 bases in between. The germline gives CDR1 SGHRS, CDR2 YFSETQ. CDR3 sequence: CASSLGAGNTGELFF. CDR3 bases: TGCGCCAGCAGCTTGGGGGCCGGTAACACCGGGGAGCTGTTTTTT.

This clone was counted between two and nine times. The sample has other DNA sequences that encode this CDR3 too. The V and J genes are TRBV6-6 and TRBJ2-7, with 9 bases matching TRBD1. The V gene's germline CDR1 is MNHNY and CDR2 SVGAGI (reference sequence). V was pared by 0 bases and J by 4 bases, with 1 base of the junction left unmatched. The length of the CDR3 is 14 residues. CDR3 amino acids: CASSYSDRGYEQYF. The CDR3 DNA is TGTGCCAGCAGTTACTCGGACAGGGGTTACGAGCAGTACTTC.

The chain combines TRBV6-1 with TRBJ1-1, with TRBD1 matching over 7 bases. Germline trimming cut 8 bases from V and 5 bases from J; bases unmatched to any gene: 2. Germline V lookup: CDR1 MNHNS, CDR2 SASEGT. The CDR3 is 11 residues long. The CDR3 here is CASHRGTEAFF. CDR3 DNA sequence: TGTGCCAGCCACAGGGGTACTGAAGCTTTCTTT.

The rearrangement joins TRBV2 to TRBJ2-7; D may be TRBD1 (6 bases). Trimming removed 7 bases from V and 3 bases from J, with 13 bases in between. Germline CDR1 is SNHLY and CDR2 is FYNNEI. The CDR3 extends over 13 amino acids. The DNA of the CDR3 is TGTGCCAGCAACTCCGGGACAAGCTACGAGCAGTACTTC. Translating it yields CASNSGTSYEQYF.

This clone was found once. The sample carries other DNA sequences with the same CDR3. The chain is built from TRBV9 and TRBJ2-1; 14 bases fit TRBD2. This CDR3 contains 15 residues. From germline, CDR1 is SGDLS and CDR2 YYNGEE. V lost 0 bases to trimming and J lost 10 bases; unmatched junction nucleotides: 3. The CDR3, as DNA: TGTGCCAGCAGCGTAGGGGGACTAGCGGGAGAAGAGCAGTTCTTC. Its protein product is CASSVGGLAGEEQFF.

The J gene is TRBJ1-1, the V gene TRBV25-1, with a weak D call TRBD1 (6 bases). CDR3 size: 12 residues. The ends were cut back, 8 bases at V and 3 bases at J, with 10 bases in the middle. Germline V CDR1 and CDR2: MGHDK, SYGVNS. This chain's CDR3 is CASETGYTEAFF. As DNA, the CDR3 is TGTGCCAGCGAAACAGGGTACACTGAAGCTTTCTTT.

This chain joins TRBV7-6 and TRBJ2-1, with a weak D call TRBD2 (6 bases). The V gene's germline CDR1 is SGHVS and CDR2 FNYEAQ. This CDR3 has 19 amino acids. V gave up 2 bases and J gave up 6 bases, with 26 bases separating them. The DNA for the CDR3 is TGTGCCAGCAGCTTACAATACCGGGACTCCACGAGGTTGGGCAATGAGCAGTTCTTC. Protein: CASSLQYRDSTRLGNEQFF.

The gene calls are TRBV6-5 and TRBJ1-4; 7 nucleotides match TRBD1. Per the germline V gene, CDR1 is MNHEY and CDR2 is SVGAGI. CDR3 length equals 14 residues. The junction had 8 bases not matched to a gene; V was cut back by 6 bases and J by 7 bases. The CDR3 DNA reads TGTGCCAGCAGGGACAGGCTGGGGAGTGAAAAACTGTTTTTT. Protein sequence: CASRDRLGSEKLFF.

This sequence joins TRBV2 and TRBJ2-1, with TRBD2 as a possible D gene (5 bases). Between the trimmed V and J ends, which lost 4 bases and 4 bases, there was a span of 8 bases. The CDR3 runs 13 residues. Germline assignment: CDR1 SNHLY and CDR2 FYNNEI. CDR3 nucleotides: TGTGCCAGCAGTGGTACGGGGTACAATGAGCAGTTCTTC. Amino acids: CASSGTGYNEQFF. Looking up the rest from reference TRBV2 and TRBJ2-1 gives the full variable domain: EPEVTQTPSHQVTQMGQEVILRCVPISNHLYFYWYRQILGQKVEFLVSFYNNEISEKSEIFDDQFSVERPDGSNFTLKIRSTKLEDSAMYFCASSGTGYNEQFFGPGTRLTVL.

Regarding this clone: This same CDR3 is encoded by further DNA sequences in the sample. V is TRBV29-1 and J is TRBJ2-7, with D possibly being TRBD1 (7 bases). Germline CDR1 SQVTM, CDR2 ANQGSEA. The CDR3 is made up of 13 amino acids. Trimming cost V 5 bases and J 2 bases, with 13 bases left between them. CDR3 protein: CSVPGGQAYEQYF. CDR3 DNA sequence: TGCAGCGTTCCAGGGGGGCAGGCCTACGAGCAGTACTTC.

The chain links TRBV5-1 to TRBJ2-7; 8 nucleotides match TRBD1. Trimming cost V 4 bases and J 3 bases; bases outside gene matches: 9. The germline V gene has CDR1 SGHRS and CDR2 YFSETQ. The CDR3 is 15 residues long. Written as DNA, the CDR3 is TGCGCCAGCAGCCCCGGACAGGGCTCACTCTACGAGCAGTACTTC. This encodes CASSPGQGSLYEQYF.

In DNA form, the CDR3 reads TGTGCCAGCAGCTTCCTAGCGGAGGTTGGGTCTGGGGCCAACGTCCTGACTTTC. Amino acid sequence: CASSFLAEVGSGANVLTF. The gene calls are TRBV11-3 and TRBJ2-6; TRBD2 matches 7 bases. CDR1 is SGHNT, CDR2 YENEEA, per germline. J gave up 1 base and V 3 bases, and 9 bases lay outside the gene matches. CDR3 length: 18 amino acids.

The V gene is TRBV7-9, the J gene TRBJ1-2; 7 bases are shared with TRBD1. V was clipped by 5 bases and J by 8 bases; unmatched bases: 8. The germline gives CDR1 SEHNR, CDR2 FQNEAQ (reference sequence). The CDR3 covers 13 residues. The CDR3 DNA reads TGTGCCAGCAGCGATACAGGGGCGCGGGGCTACACCTTC. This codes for CASSDTGARGYTF.

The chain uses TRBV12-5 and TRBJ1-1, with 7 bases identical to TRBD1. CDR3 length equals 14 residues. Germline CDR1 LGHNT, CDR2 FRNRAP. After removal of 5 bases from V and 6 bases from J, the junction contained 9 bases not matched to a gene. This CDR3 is CASGPGQLAAEAFF. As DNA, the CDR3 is TGTGCTAGTGGTCCGGGACAGCTCGCCGCTGAAGCTTTCTTT.

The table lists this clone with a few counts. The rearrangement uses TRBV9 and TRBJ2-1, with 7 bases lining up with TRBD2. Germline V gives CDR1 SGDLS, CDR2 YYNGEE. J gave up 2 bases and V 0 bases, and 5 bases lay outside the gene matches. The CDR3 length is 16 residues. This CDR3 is CASSVAGTTTYNEQFF. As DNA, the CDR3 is TGTGCCAGCAGCGTAGCCGGGACTACTACCTACAATGAGCAGTTCTTC.

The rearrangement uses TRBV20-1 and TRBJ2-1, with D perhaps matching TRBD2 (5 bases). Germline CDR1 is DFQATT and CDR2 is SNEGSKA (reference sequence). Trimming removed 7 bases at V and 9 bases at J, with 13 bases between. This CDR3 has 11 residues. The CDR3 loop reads CSVFRGGEQFF. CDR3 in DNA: TGCAGTGTTTTTCGCGGAGGTGAGCAGTTCTTC.

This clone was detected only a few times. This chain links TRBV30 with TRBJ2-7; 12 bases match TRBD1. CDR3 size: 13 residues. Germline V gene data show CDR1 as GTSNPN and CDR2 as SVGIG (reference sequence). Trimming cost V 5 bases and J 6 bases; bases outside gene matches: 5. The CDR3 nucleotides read TGTGCCTGGGGTGGGGACAGGGGGCTCGAGCAGTACTTC. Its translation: CAWGGDRGLEQYF.

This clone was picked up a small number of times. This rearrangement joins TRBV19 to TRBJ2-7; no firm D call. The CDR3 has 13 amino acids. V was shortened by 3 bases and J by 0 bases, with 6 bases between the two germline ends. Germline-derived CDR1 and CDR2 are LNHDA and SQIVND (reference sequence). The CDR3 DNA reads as TGTGCCAGTAGTATCGTACTCTCCTACGAGCAGTACTTC. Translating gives CASSIVLSYEQYF.

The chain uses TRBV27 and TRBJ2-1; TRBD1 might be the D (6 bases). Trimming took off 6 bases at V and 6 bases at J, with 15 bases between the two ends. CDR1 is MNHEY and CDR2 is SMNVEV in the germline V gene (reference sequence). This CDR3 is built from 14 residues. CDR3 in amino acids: CASSLRGFRNEQFF. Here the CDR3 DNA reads TGTGCCAGCAGCCTCAGGGGCTTTCGCAATGAGCAGTTCTTC.

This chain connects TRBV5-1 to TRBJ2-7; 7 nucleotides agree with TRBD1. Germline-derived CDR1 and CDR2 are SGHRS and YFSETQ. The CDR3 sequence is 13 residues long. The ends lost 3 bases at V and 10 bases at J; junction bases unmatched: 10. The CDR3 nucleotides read TGCGCCAGCAGCTCCTGGACAGGACGAGAACAGTACTTC. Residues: CASSSWTGREQYF.

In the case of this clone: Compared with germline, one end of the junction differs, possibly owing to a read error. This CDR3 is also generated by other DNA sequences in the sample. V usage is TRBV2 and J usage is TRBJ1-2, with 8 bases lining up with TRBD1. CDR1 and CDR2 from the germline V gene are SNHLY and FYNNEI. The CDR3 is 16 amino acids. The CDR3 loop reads CASRDRGQAINYGYTF. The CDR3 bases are TGTGCCAGCAGGGACCGGGGACAGGCGATTAACTATGGCTACACTTTC.

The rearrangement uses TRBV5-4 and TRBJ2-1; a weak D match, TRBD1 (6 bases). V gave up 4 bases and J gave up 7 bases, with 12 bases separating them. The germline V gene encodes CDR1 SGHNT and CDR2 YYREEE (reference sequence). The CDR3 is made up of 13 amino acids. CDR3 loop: CASSQDSENEQFF. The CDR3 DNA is TGTGCCAGCAGCCAGGACAGTGAGAATGAGCAGTTCTTC. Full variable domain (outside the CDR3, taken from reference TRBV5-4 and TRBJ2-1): ETGVTQSPTHLIKTRGQQVTLRCSSQSGHNTVSWYQQALGQGPQFIFQYYREEENGRGNFPPRFSGLQFPNYSSELNVNALELDDSALYLCASSQDSENEQFFGPGTRLTVL.

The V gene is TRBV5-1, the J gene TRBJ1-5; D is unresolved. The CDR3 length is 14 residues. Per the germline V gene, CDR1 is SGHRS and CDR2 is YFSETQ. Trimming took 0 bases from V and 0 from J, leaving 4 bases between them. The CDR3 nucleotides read TGCGCCAGCAGCTTGGGTTATAGCAATCAGCCCCAGCATTTT. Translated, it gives CASSLGYSNQPQHF.

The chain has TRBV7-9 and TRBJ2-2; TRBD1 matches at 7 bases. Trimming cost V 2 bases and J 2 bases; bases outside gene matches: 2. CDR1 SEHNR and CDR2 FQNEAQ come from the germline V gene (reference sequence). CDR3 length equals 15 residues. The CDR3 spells CASSLRQGNTGELFF. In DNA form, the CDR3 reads TGTGCCAGCAGCTTAAGACAGGGCAACACCGGGGAGCTGTTTTTT.

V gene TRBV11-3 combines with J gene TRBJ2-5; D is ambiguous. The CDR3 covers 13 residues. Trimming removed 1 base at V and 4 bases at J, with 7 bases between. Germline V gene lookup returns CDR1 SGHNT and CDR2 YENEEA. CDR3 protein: CASSLVAGETQYF. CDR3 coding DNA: TGTGCCAGCAGCTTAGTCGCAGGAGAGACCCAGTACTTC.

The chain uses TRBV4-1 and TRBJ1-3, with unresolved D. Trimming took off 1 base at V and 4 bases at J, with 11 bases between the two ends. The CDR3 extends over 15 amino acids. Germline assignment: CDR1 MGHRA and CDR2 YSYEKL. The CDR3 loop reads CASSQARGVGNTIYF. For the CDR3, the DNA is TGCGCCAGCAGCCAAGCCCGGGGAGTAGGAAACACCATATATTTT.

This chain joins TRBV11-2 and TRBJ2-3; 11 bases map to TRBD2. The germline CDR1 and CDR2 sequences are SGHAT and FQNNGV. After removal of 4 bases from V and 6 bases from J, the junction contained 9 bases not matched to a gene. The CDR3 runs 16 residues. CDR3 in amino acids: CASSSLLAGVGDTQYF. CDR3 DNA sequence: TGTGCCAGCAGCTCCTTACTAGCGGGAGTAGGCGATACGCAGTATTTT.